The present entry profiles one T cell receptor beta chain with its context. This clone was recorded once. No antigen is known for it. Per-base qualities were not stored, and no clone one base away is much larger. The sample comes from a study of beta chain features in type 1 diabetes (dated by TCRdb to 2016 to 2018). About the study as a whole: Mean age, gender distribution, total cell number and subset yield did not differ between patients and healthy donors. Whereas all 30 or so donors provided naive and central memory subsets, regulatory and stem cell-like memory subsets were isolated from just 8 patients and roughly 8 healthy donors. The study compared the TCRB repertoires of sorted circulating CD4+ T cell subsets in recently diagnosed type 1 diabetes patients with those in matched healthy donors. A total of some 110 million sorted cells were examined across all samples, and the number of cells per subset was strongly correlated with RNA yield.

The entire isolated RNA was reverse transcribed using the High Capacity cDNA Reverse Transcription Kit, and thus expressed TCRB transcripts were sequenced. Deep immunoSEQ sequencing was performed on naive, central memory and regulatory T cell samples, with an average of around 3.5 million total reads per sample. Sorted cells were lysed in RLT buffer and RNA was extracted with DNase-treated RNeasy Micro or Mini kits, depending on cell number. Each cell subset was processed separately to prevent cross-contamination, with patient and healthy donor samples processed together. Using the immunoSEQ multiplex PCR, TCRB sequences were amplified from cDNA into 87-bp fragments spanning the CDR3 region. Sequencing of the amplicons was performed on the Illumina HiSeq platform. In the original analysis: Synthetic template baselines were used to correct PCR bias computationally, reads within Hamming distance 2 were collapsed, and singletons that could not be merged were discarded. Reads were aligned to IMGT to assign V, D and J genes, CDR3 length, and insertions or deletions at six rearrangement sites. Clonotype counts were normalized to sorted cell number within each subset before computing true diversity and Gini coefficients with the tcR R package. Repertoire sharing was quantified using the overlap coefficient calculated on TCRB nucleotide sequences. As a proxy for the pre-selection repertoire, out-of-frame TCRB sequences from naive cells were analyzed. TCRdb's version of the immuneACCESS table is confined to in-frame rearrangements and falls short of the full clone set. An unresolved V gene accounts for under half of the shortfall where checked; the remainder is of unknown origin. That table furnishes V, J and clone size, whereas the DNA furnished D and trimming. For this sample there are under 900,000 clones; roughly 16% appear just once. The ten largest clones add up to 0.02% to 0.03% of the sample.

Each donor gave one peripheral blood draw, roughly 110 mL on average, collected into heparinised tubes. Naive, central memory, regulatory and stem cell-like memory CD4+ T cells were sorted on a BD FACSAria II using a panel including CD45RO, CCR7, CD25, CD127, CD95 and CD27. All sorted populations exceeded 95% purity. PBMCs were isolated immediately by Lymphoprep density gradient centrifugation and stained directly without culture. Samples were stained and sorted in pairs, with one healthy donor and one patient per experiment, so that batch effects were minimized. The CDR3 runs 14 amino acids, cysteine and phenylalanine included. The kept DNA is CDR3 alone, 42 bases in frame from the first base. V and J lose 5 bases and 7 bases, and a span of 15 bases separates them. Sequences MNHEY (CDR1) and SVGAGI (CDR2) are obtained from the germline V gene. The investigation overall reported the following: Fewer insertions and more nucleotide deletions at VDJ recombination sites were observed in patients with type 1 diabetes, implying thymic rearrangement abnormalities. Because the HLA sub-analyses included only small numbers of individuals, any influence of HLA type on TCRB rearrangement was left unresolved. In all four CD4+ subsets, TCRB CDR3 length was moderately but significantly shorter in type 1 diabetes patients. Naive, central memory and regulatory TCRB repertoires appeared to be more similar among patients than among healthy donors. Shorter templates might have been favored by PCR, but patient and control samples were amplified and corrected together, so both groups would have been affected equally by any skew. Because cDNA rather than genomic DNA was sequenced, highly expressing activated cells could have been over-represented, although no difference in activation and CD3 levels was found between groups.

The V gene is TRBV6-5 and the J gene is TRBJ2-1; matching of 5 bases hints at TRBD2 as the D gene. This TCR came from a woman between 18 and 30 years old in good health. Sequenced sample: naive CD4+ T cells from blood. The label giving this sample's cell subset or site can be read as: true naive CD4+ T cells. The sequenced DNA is TGTGCCAGCAGTGGTCGTCCGGGAAGGAATGAGCAGTTCTTC. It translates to CASSGRPGRNEQFF.